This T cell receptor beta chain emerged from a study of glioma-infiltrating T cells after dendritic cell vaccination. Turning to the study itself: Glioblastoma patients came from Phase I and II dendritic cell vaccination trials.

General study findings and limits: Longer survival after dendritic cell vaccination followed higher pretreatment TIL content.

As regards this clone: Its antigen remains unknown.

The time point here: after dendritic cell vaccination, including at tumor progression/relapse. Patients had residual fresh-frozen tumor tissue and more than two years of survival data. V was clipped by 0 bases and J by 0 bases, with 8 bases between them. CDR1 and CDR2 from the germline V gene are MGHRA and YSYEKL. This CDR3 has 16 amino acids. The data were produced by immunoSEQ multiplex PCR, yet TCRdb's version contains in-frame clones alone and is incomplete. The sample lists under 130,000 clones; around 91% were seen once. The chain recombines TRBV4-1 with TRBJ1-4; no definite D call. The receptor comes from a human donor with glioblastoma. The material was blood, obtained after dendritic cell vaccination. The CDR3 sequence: CASSQEFGTTNEKLFF. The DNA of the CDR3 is TGCGCCAGCAGCCAAGAGTTCGGGACAACTAATGAAAAACTGTTTTTT.